Presented here are 21 T cell receptor beta chains from one specimen sequenced in a study of glioma-infiltrating T cells after dendritic cell vaccination. Assay: immunoSEQ multiplex PCR; the TCRdb copy retains only in-frame clones and omits some. The sample lists around 97,000 clones, 80% to 90% seen once, with about an eighth in the top ten. The sample in question was blood, obtained before dendritic cell vaccination. The receptors were gathered from a human donor with glioblastoma.

The chain uses TRBV7-2 and TRBJ2-5; 7 nucleotides align to TRBD2. Germline trimming cut 5 bases from V and 5 bases from J; bases unmatched to any gene: 11. The CDR3 is 15 amino acids. Germline values: CDR1 SGHTA, CDR2 FQGNSA. The CDR3 DNA sequence: TGTGCCAGCAGCGTCCGGGGGGTGCCGGGGGAGACCCAGTACTTC. Protein sequence: CASSVRGVPGETQYF.

V gene TRBV10-2 combines with J gene TRBJ1-1, with D maybe TRBD1 (6 bases). The CDR3 loop spans 13 amino acids. Trimming took 10 bases from V and 0 from J, leaving 12 bases between them. Germline V gives CDR1 WSHSY, CDR2 SAAADI. CDR3 DNA: TGCGCCACCTGGGACAATTTGAACACTGAAGCTTTCTTT. Protein sequence: CATWDNLNTEAFF.

The chain combines TRBV5-5 with TRBJ2-3, with 12 bases that match TRBD2. Per the germline V gene, CDR1 is SGHKS and CDR2 is YYEKEE (reference sequence). The CDR3 extends over 15 amino acids. With V trimmed by 3 bases and J by 10 bases, 9 bases remained unmatched. CDR3 amino acids: CASSSASGGGQSQYF. The CDR3 DNA follows: TGTGCCAGCAGCTCTGCTAGCGGGGGGGGACAGTCGCAGTATTTT. The entire variable domain, with the rest obtained from reference TRBV5-5 and TRBJ2-3, is as follows: DAGVTQSPTHLIKTRGQQVTLRCSPISGHKSVSWYQQVLGQGPQFIFQYYEKEERGRGNFPDRFSARQFPNYSSELNVNALLLGDSALYLCASSSASGGGQSQYFGPGTRLTVL.

The chain uses TRBV4-3 and TRBJ2-1, with 8 bases fitting TRBD1. The V segment lost 4 bases and the J segment 7 bases; nucleotides outside the gene matches: 9. This CDR3 region has 15 residues. Germline assignment: CDR1 LGHNA and CDR2 YSLEER. The CDR3 DNA is TGCGCCAGCAGCCCTTTCGACAGGGGATCGAATGAGCAGTTCTTC. Its translation: CASSPFDRGSNEQFF.

The chain has TRBV30 and TRBJ1-3; the match to TRBD1 covers 7 bases. V dropped 4 bases and J dropped 3; count of bases not matched to a gene: 9. The CDR3 is made up of 15 amino acids. In germline, CDR1 is GTSNPN, CDR2 SVGIG (reference sequence). The CDR3 bases are TGTGCCTGGACCTTAGACAGGGTGTTTGGAAACACCATATATTTT. Its protein product is CAWTLDRVFGNTIYF.

J is TRBJ1-2 and V is TRBV7-9; tentative D call: TRBD1 (6 bases). The V gene's germline CDR1 is SEHNR and CDR2 FQNEAQ (reference sequence). This CDR3 spans 11 amino acids. Between the trimmed V and J ends, which lost 6 bases and 8 bases, there was a span of 10 bases. The CDR3 DNA reads TGTGCCAGCAGTTCAGGGGAAGGCTACACCTTC. It encodes CASSSGEGYTF.

The genes are TRBV2 and TRBJ2-3, with a possible D match to TRBD2 (7 bases). The CDR3 is made up of 15 amino acids. CDR1 and CDR2 from the germline V gene are SNHLY and FYNNEI. V was pared by 3 bases and J by 6 bases, with 16 bases between. CDR3 amino acids: CASSDSRGPPDTQYF. DNA of the CDR3: TGTGCCAGCAGTGATTCGCGGGGGCCCCCGGATACGCAGTATTTT.

The genes are TRBV9 and TRBJ1-6, with D uncertain. Germline V CDR1 and CDR2: SGDLS, YYNGEE. Deletions cut 0 bases from V and 4 bases from J, with 8 bases between. This CDR3 is 15 amino acids long. CDR3 residues: CASSVGPFYNSPLHF. The CDR3 DNA follows: TGTGCCAGCAGCGTAGGTCCCTTTTATAATTCACCCCTCCACTTT.

The chain employs TRBV25-1 and TRBJ2-7; maybe TRBD1 (5 bases). V gave up 6 bases and J gave up 4 bases, with 16 bases separating them. This CDR3 region has 14 residues. Germline V gene sequence: CDR1 MGHDK, CDR2 SYGVNS. In DNA, the CDR3 is TGTGCCAGCAGCAGGACCCAGACAGCTTACGAGCAGTACTTC. Protein product: CASSRTQTAYEQYF.

J is TRBJ2-3 and V is TRBV7-3; 10 nucleotides align to TRBD2. CDR1 and CDR2 (germline): SGHTA, FQGTGA. J lost 6 bases, V lost 5 bases, and 5 bases had no gene match. CDR3 size: 14 residues. The CDR3 nucleotides are TGTGCCAGCAGCCTGGGGACTAGCGAGGATACGCAGTATTTT. Protein sequence: CASSLGTSEDTQYF.

J is TRBJ1-4 and V is TRBV30; no firm D call. This CDR3 comprises 14 residues. Germline-derived CDR1 and CDR2 are GTSNPN and SVGIG (reference sequence). V was shortened by 6 bases and J by 3 bases, with 14 bases between the two germline ends. CDR3 DNA sequence: TGTGCCTGCTATGAGGGTTCAGCTAATGAAAAACTGTTTTTT. The encoded protein is CACYEGSANEKLFF.

The rearrangement links TRBV7-2 to TRBJ2-5; 7 nucleotides align to TRBD2. Germline loops: CDR1 SGHTA, CDR2 FQGNSA. J gave up 1 base and V 5 bases, and 10 bases lay outside the gene matches. The CDR3 extends over 16 amino acids. In DNA, the CDR3 is TGTGCCAGCAGCCGGCCGGGACTAAGATTCCAAGAGACCCAGTACTTC. This encodes CASSRPGLRFQETQYF.

The rearrangement joins TRBV7-2 to TRBJ1-6; D is uncertain. The CDR3 length is 14 residues. Germline V gives CDR1 SGHTA, CDR2 FQGNSA. V was pared by 5 bases and J by 2 bases, with 7 bases between. CDR3 nucleotides: TGTGCCAGCAGCGGTACAGCCTATAATTCACCCCTCCACTTT. Its protein product is CASSGTAYNSPLHF. Filled out from reference TRBV7-2 and TRBJ1-6, the complete variable domain reads GAGVSQSPSNKVTEKGKDVELRCDPISGHTALYWYRQSLGQGLEFLIYFQGNSAPDKSGLPSDRFSAERTGGSVSTLTIQRTQQEDSAVYLCASSGTAYNSPLHFGNGTRLTVT.

The genes are TRBV5-6 and TRBJ1-1, with TRBD1 matching 7 bases. The CDR3 covers 17 residues. J lost 3 bases, V lost 0 bases, and 11 bases had no gene match. CDR1 is SGHDT and CDR2 is YYEEEE in the germline V gene. The CDR3: CASSLDLFSGGHTEAFF. The CDR3 region has the DNA TGTGCCAGCAGCTTGGACTTGTTCTCAGGGGGGCACACTGAAGCTTTCTTT.

This chain joins TRBV11-2 and TRBJ2-7, with a weak D call TRBD1 (6 bases). The V gene's germline CDR1 is SGHAT and CDR2 FQNNGV. The CDR3 spans 15 residues. The V and J ends lost 6 bases and 5 bases respectively, with 20 bases between them. DNA for the CDR3: TGTGCCAGCAGACCGAGTTATACAGGGCTGGACGAGCAGTACTTC. Protein sequence: CASRPSYTGLDEQYF.

This chain links TRBV15 with TRBJ1-2; TRBD1 matches 8 bases. The CDR3 is 14 residues long. The trim removed 4 bases at V and 4 bases at J, leaving 5 bases unmatched. Germline CDR1 reads LNHNV; CDR2 reads YYDKDF (reference sequence). In DNA, the CDR3 is TGTGCCACCAGCAAAGGACAGGGTGGCTATGGCTACACCTTC. Amino acids: CATSKGQGGYGYTF.

The J gene is TRBJ2-7, the V gene TRBV30; D gene ambiguous. Between the trimmed V and J ends, which lost 3 bases and 0 bases, there was a span of 9 bases. This CDR3 has 13 amino acids. The germline CDR1 and CDR2 sequences are GTSNPN and SVGIG (reference sequence). In DNA form, the CDR3 reads TGTGCCTGGAGCTACAGCTCCTCCTACGAGCAGTACTTC. Its protein product is CAWSYSSSYEQYF.

The chain employs TRBV9 and TRBJ2-2, with TRBD2 matching over 7 bases. Trimming at V came to 3 bases and at J to 1 base, leaving 9 bases not matched to a gene. Germline V gene sequence: CDR1 SGDLS, CDR2 YYNGEE. The CDR3 totals 17 residues. The CDR3, as DNA: TGTGCCAGCAGCGAGTCTAGGGGAGGGTTGAACACCGGGGAGCTGTTTTTT. Translating it yields CASSESRGGLNTGELFF.

The V gene is TRBV19, the J gene TRBJ1-5, with 8 bases lining up with TRBD1. CDR1 LNHDA and CDR2 SQIVND come from the germline V gene (reference sequence). V was clipped by 4 bases and J by 5 bases; unmatched bases: 10. This CDR3 comprises 16 residues. The CDR3 region has the DNA TGTGCCAGTAGTAACTCCAGGGGGCTTCTCGATCAGCCCCAGCATTTT. Amino acid sequence: CASSNSRGLLDQPQHF. The full variable domain, completed using reference TRBV19 and TRBJ1-5, is DGGITQSPKYLFRKEGQNVTLSCEQNLNHDAMYWYRQDPGQGLRLIYYSQIVNDFQKGDIAEGYSVSREKKESFPLTVTSAQKNPTAFYLCASSNSRGLLDQPQHFGDGTRLSIL.

The J gene is TRBJ1-4, the V gene TRBV6-5, with D perhaps TRBD1 (5 bases). Germline V gene lookup returns CDR1 MNHEY and CDR2 SVGAGI. V was cut by 2 bases and J by 7 bases, with 14 bases left in between. The CDR3 has 15 amino acids. CDR3 nucleotides: TGTGCCAGCAGTTACGGCGGGAGTGGGGCTGAAAAACTGTTTTTT. Protein product: CASSYGGSGAEKLFF.

V gene TRBV30 combines with J gene TRBJ2-2; 8 nucleotides match TRBD1. Germline trimming cut 0 bases from V and 4 bases from J; bases unmatched to any gene: 1. This CDR3 is 14 amino acids long. Germline CDR1 reads GTSNPN; CDR2 reads SVGIG (reference sequence). The CDR3 here is CAWSVTGGTGELFF. The CDR3 DNA reads TGTGCCTGGAGTGTAACAGGGGGCACCGGGGAGCTGTTTTTT.